This T cell receptor beta chain was retrieved from a study of OX40 agonist ivuxolimab in advanced cancers. Across the whole study: Head and neck, renal cell, melanoma or hepatocellular carcinoma were the cancers that dose-escalation patients had. Eligibility admitted prior anti-PD-1, anti-PD-L1 or anti-CTLA-4 therapy; roughly 40% had some. Three individuals attained partial responses, comprising one hepatocellular carcinoma case and two cutaneous melanoma cases.

Only in-frame clones appear in the TCRdb table, and some are missing; sequencing was by immunoSEQ multiplex PCR. The sample records about 81,000 clones, roughly 91% being singletons. Germline CDR1 SGHAT, CDR2 FQNNGV. V gave up 5 bases and J gave up 4 bases, with 9 bases separating them. The CDR3 contains 13 residues. The cohort excluded patients with autoimmune disease history or systemic immunosuppression. This receptor was obtained from an adult with an advanced solid tumor such as melanoma, head and neck, liver or kidney cancer. V usage is TRBV11-2 and J usage is TRBJ1-5; D perhaps matches TRBD1 (5 bases). The sequences come from CD4+ or CD8+ T cells sorted from blood, collected in a trial of the OX40 agonist ivuxolimab. The CDR3 DNA follows: TGTGCCAGCAGCAGACAGTTAAATCAGCCCCAGCATTTT. This translates into CASSRQLNQPQHF.